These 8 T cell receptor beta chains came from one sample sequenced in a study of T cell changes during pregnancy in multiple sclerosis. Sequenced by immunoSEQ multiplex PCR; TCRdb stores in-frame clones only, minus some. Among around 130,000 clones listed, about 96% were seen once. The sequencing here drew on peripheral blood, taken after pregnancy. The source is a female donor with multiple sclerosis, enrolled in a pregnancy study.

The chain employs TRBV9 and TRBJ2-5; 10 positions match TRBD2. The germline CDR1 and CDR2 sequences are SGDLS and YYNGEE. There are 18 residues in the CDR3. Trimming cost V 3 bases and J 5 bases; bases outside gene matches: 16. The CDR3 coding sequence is TGTGCCAGCAGCGACCGCCCAGGGTCAGCGGGAGGGGGCGAGACCCAGTACTTC. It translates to CASSDRPGSAGGGETQYF.

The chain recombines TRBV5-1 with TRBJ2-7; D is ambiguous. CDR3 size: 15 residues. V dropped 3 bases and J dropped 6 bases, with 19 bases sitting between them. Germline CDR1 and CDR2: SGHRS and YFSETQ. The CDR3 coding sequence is TGCGCCAGCAGCTCCCGACTCCAATCCTCGGGCGAGCAGTACTTC. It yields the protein CASSSRLQSSGEQYF.

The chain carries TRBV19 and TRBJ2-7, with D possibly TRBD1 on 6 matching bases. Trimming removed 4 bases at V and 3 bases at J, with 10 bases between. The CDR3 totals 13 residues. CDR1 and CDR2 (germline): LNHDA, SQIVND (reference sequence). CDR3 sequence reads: CASSRTADYEQYF. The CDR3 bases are TGTGCCAGTAGTAGGACAGCCGACTACGAGCAGTACTTC. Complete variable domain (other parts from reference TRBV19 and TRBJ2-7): DGGITQSPKYLFRKEGQNVTLSCEQNLNHDAMYWYRQDPGQGLRLIYYSQIVNDFQKGDIAEGYSVSREKKESFPLTVTSAQKNPTAFYLCASSRTADYEQYFGPGTRLTVT.

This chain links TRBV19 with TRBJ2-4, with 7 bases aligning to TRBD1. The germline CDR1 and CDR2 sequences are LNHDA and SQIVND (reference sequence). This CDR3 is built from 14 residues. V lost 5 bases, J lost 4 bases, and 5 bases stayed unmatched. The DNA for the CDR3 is TGTGCCAGTAGTCAGCCGGGACAGAAAAACATTCAGTACTTC. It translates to CASSQPGQKNIQYF. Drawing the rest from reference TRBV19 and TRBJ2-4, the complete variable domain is DGGITQSPKYLFRKEGQNVTLSCEQNLNHDAMYWYRQDPGQGLRLIYYSQIVNDFQKGDIAEGYSVSREKKESFPLTVTSAQKNPTAFYLCASSQPGQKNIQYFGAGTRLSVL.

As DNA, the CDR3 is TGTGCCAGCAGCCCTCCGGGACAGGCAATCTACGAGCAGTACTTC. Translating gives CASSPPGQAIYEQYF. J is TRBJ2-7 and V is TRBV14; 8 bases map to TRBD1. Looked up from germline, CDR1 is SGHDN and CDR2 is FVKESK. The trim removed 4 bases at V and 3 bases at J, leaving 8 bases unmatched. CDR3 length: 15 residues.

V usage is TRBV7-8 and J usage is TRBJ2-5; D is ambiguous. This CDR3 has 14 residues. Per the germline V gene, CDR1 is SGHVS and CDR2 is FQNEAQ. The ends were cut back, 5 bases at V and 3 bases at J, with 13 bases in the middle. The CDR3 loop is CASSPRETEETQYF. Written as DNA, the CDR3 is TGTGCCAGCAGCCCACGAGAGACTGAAGAGACCCAGTACTTC.

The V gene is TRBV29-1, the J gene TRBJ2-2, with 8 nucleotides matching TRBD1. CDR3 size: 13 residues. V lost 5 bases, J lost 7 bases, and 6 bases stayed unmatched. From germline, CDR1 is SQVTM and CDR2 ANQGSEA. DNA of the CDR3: TGCAGCGTTTGGGCAGGGGGCCACGGGGAGCTGTTTTTT. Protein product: CSVWAGGHGELFF.

CDR3 sequence (DNA): TGTGCCAGCAGCTTCGGACAGGGTAGGACTGAAGCTTTCTTT. Translated, it gives CASSFGQGRTEAFF. The genes are TRBV5-4 and TRBJ1-1; 8 bases agree with TRBD1. Germline V CDR1 and CDR2: SGHNT, YYREEE (reference sequence). This CDR3 is 14 amino acids long. J was trimmed by 5 bases and V by 2 bases; bases with no gene match: 5.